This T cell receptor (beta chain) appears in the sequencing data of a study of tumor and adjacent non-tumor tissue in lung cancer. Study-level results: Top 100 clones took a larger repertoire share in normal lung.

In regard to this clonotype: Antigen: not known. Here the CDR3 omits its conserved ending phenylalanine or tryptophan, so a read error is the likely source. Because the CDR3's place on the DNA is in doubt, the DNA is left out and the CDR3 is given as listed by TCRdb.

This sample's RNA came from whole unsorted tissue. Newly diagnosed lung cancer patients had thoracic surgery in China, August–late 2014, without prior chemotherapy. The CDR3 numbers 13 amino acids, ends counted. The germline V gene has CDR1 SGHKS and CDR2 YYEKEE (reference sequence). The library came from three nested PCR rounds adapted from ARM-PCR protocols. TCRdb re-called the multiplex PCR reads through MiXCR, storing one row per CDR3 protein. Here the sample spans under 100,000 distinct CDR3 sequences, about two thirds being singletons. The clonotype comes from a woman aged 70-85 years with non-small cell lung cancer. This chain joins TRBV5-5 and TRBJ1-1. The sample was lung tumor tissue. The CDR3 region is CASSLTGNTEAIS.